These 14 T cell receptor beta chains were sequenced from one sample in a study of cytotoxic CD8 clonotypes in ibrutinib-treated CLL. Clones were sequenced by immunoSEQ multiplex PCR, and TCRdb holds only the in-frame ones, with some missing. This sample yields approximately 320,000 clones, of which 67% are seen a single time; around 6.3% belongs to the top ten. This specimen was PBMCs, taken after 36 months of ibrutinib treatment. The receptors were sampled from a human donor with chronic lymphocytic leukemia.

The chain uses TRBV9 and TRBJ2-2, with D possibly being TRBD2 (5 bases). In germline, CDR1 is SGDLS, CDR2 YYNGEE. CDR3 size: 11 residues. V lost 7 bases to trimming and J lost 6 bases, with 7 bases between them. The CDR3 DNA reads TGTGCCAGCCGGGATCCCGGGGAGCTGTTTTTT. Translation gives CASRDPGELFF.

The chain carries TRBV10-3 and TRBJ2-5, with 7 bases matching TRBD1. This CDR3 is 13 amino acids long. V trimming: 6 bases; J trimming: 2 bases; junction bases outside the gene matches: 3. In germline, CDR1 is ENHRY, CDR2 SYGVKD. The CDR3 loop reads CAISRDRQETQYF. The CDR3 DNA sequence: TGTGCCATCAGCCGGGACAGACAAGAGACCCAGTACTTC.

The gene calls are TRBV18 and TRBJ1-1; D gene uncertain. This CDR3 has 15 residues. The V end was cut by 3 bases, the J end by 1 base, with 12 bases between. CDR1 KGHSH and CDR2 LQKENI come from the germline V gene. The CDR3 DNA sequence: TGTGCCAGCTCACCTAGAGCCAGCCCGAACACTGAAGCTTTCTTT. Protein sequence: CASSPRASPNTEAFF.

V usage is TRBV11-1 and J usage is TRBJ2-7, with TRBD1 matching 10 bases. The CDR3 has 15 amino acids. Germline V gene data show CDR1 as SGHAT and CDR2 as FQDESV (reference sequence). J lost 3 bases, V lost 0 bases, and 2 bases had no gene match. The CDR3 here is CASSLAGTGVYEQYF. CDR3 sequence (DNA): TGTGCCAGCAGCTTAGCCGGGACAGGGGTCTACGAGCAGTACTTC.

This clone came up once. The rearrangement joins TRBV9 to TRBJ1-1; D remains ambiguous. Trimming took off 5 bases at V and 3 bases at J, with 8 bases between the two ends. This CDR3 is built from 12 residues. Germline V gives CDR1 SGDLS, CDR2 YYNGEE. The CDR3 DNA is TGTGCCAGCAGTAGGGATTACACTGAAGCTTTCTTT. Translation: CASSRDYTEAFF.

V usage is TRBV5-1 and J usage is TRBJ1-1, with 7 positions matching TRBD1. Germline V gene sequence: CDR1 SGHRS, CDR2 YFSETQ. CDR3 length: 15 amino acids. Germline trimming cut 4 bases from V and 4 bases from J; bases unmatched to any gene: 10. CDR3 in DNA: TGCGCCAGCAGCCTGATGACAGGGTGGGTCACTGAAGCTTTCTTT. Translated: CASSLMTGWVTEAFF.

This clone was counted once. The chain combines TRBV28 with TRBJ1-4; perhaps TRBD1 as D (5 bases). Germline CDR1 is MDHEN and CDR2 is SYDVKM. The CDR3 sequence is 14 residues long. Deletions cut 2 bases from V and 3 bases from J, with 7 bases between. The CDR3 DNA sequence: TGTGCCAGCAGTTTAGACAGTCCTAATGAAAAACTGTTTTTT. This codes for CASSLDSPNEKLFF.

The V call is TRBV19, the J call TRBJ1-2, with unresolved D. CDR3 length: 14 residues. V was pared by 4 bases and J by 8 bases, with 17 bases between. Germline CDR1 and CDR2: LNHDA and SQIVND (reference sequence). Here the CDR3 reads CASSTYLLQRGYTF. CDR3 nucleotide sequence: TGTGCCAGTAGTACATATCTTCTACAACGGGGCTACACCTTC.

The V call is TRBV14, the J call TRBJ1-2; D ambiguous. The CDR3 runs 13 residues. Trimming shortened V by 3 bases and J by 4 bases, and 9 bases separated the two germline ends. Per germline, CDR1 SGHDN and CDR2 FVKESK. CDR3 nucleotides: TGTGCCAGCAGCCAGAGCAGGTTCTATGGCTACACCTTC. Residues: CASSQSRFYGYTF.

The V and J genes are TRBV15 and TRBJ2-1; D call uncertain. From germline, CDR1 is LNHNV and CDR2 YYDKDF (reference sequence). Trimming took off 2 bases at V and 8 bases at J, with 7 bases between the two ends. This CDR3 has 12 residues. In DNA, the CDR3 is TGTGCCACCAGCAGAAGTGGCTATGAGCAGTTCTTC. It translates to CATSRSGYEQFF.

The sample holds a few counts of this clone. The chain joins TRBV4-1 to TRBJ2-7; 8 bases are shared with TRBD1. The germline V gene encodes CDR1 MGHRA and CDR2 YSYEKL. The CDR3 is made up of 13 amino acids. Trimming took 0 bases from V and 5 from J; bases not matched to a gene: 0. This CDR3 is CASSQEDRDEQYF. The CDR3 DNA follows: TGCGCCAGCAGCCAAGAGGACAGGGACGAGCAGTACTTC.

V and J are TRBV2 and TRBJ1-2; D gene unclear. Germline V gives CDR1 SNHLY, CDR2 FYNNEI. This CDR3 spans 12 amino acids. V was pared by 0 bases and J by 5 bases, with 4 bases between. CDR3 sequence reads: CASSEARYGYTF. CDR3 bases: TGTGCCAGCAGTGAAGCGAGGTATGGCTACACCTTC.

The chain links TRBV9 to TRBJ2-1, with 7 bases matching TRBD2. The germline V gene has CDR1 SGDLS and CDR2 YYNGEE. V was pared by 3 bases and J by 2 bases, with 8 bases of the junction left unmatched. The CDR3 length is 16 residues. The CDR3 sequence: CASSASGTTAYNEQFF. The CDR3 DNA is TGTGCCAGCAGCGCTTCCGGGACTACGGCCTACAATGAGCAGTTCTTC. The full variable domain, in which reference TRBV9 and TRBJ2-1 provide the parts outside the CDR3, is DSGVTQTPKHLITATGQRVTLRCSPRSGDLSVYWYQQSLDQGLQFLIQYYNGEERAKGNILERFSAQQFPDLHSELNLSSLELGDSALYFCASSASGTTAYNEQFFGPGTRLTVL.

CDR3 DNA: TGTGCCAGCAGCCTTGGGTACAGGGGCTACTACGAGCAGTACTTC. Translation: CASSLGYRGYYEQYF. This chain uses TRBV11-3 with TRBJ2-7; 7 bases fit TRBD1. Trimming removed 5 bases from V and 3 bases from J; junction bases left unmatched: 10. Looked up from germline, CDR1 is SGHNT and CDR2 is YENEEA. CDR3 size: 15 residues.